These T cell receptor beta chains were read from a single sample in a study of blood T cell repertoires in COVID-19. Repertoires were generated with immunoSEQ multiplex PCR, while TCRdb's copy carries only in-frame clones and drops some. The sample gives about 140,000 clones, about 80% of which show up once; around 6.8% is in the top ten. Sequencing was carried out using peripheral blood. Every receptor here comes from a human donor in a cohort sampled during active COVID-19. Each CDR3 is given without its conserved first and last residue. The order of the fields is CDR3 protein, V gene, J gene.

CDR3: ASSLAPGGTDTQY; V: TRBV5-5; J: TRBJ2-3
CDR3: ASSLGSGDTEAF; V: TRBV7-9; J: TRBJ1-1
CDR3: ASSLSASGGGGETQY; V: TRBV7-6; J: TRBJ2-5
CDR3: ASSVRGSGNTIY; V: TRBV9; J: TRBJ1-3
CDR3: ASSVGYGEKNTIY; V: TRBV9; J: TRBJ1-3
CDR3: ASSEARDRGVQPQH; V: TRBV6-1; J: TRBJ1-5
CDR3: ASSQVYGEGTEAF; V: TRBV4-3; J: TRBJ1-1
CDR3: ASSPRGRVYTEAF; V: TRBV2; J: TRBJ1-1
CDR3: ASSQEGGGVEY; V: TRBV3-1/TRBV3-2; J: TRBJ2-7
CDR3: SASALRGSSGYNEQF; V: TRBV20-1; J: TRBJ2-1
CDR3: ASRGGGAGQPQH; V: TRBV28; J: TRBJ1-5
CDR3: ASSHGGGGGTDTQY; V: TRBV4-2; J: TRBJ2-3
CDR3: ASSLRQDNGYT; V: TRBV18; J: TRBJ1-2
CDR3: ASSRGMGGNEQY; V: TRBV3-1/TRBV3-2; J: TRBJ2-7
CDR3: ASSALLGDNNEQF; V: TRBV7-6; J: TRBJ2-1
CDR3: ATGGGDTQY; V: TRBV7-9; J: TRBJ2-3
CDR3: ASMGRGRGLFTDTQY; V: TRBV5-1; J: TRBJ2-3
CDR3: ASSLGGANSDTQY; V: TRBV3-1/TRBV3-2; J: TRBJ2-3
CDR3: AWRGTGLNNEQF; V: TRBV30; J: TRBJ2-1
CDR3: ASSTGNTEAF; V: TRBV6-6; J: TRBJ1-1
CDR3: ASSRRTSGLCSEF; V: TRBV7-3; J: TRBJ2-1
CDR3: ASKTMSFNYGYT; V: TRBV6-5; J: TRBJ1-2
CDR3: ASSVTRAGGIYEQF; V: TRBV7-9; J: TRBJ2-1
CDR3: ASSGALRQETQY; V: TRBV5-1; J: TRBJ2-5
CDR3: ATSDPGTGGYEQY; V: TRBV24-1; J: TRBJ2-7
CDR3: ASSVGAVSNYGYT; V: TRBV9; J: TRBJ1-2
CDR3: SANFNYGYT; V: TRBV20-1; J: TRBJ1-2
CDR3: ATSRVDKSPHQPQH; V: TRBV15; J: TRBJ1-5
CDR3: ASAVGSSYNEQF; V: TRBV28; J: TRBJ2-1
CDR3: ASSPATSGGILPNEQF; V: TRBV7-2; J: TRBJ2-1
CDR3: ASSLDRNYNEQF; V: TRBV7-3; J: TRBJ2-1
CDR3: ASWRIPSGGQGQY; V: TRBV5-4; J: TRBJ2-7
CDR3: ASSPGGVEQF; V: TRBV18; J: TRBJ2-1
CDR3: ASSPHRAGNTEAF; V: TRBV19; J: TRBJ1-1
CDR3: ASSFRDRGRGEQY; V: TRBV27; J: TRBJ2-7
CDR3: ASSPPSGSKGPQH; V: TRBV7-8; J: TRBJ1-5
CDR3: ASSLAGREQY; V: TRBV28; J: TRBJ2-7
CDR3: ASSSRPSEQY; V: TRBV5-6; J: TRBJ2-7
CDR3: ASSDSRPEQY; V: TRBV21-1; J: TRBJ2-7
CDR3: ASSRGVPDNEQF; V: TRBV7-9; J: TRBJ2-1
CDR3: ASSEVAGVEKLF; V: TRBV2; J: TRBJ1-4